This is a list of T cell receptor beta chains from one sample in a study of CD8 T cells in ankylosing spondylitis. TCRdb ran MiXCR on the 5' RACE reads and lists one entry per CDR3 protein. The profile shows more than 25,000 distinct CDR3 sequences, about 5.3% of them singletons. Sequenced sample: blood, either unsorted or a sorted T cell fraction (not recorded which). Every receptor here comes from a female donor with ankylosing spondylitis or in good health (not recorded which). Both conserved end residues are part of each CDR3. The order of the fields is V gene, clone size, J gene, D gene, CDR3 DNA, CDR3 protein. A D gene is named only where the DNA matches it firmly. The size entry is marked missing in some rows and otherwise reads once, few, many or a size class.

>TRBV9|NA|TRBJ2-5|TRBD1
TGTGCCAGCAGCGGGACAGGGGTTGGGAGAGAGACCCAGTACTTC
CASSGTGVGRETQYF
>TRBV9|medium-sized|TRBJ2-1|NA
TGTGCCAGCAGCGTAGCGGTGACCTACAATGAGCAGTTCTTC
CASSVAVTYNEQFF
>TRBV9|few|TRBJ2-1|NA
TGTGCCAGCACAAGATCGACGGGCCCCAGTCATGAGCAGTTCTTC
CASTRSTGPSHEQFF
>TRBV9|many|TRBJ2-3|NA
TGTGCCAGCAGTCACGACCGGGGACTCACAGATACGCAGTATTTT
CASSHDRGLTDTQYF
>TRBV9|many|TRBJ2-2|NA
TGTGCCAGCAGCGTAGGACGCGCGGCCGAAACCGGGGAGCTGTTTTTT
CASSVGRAAETGELFF
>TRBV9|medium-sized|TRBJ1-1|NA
TGTGCCAGCAGCCGAGGGGGGGACACTGAAGCTTTCTTT
CASSRGGDTEAFF
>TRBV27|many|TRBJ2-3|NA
TGTGCCAACCCGTCCCAGGGAAGCACAGATACGCAGTATTTT
CANPSQGSTDTQYF
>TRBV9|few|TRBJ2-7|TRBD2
TGTGCCAGCAGCCCCCGGGGGGTCACCTACGAGCAGTACTTC
CASSPRGVTYEQYF
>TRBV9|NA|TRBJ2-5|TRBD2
TGTGCCAGCAGCGTAGGCGGGGGGATTCGAGAGACCCAGTACTTC
CASSVGGGIRETQYF
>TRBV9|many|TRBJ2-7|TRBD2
TGTGCCAGCAGCGTCGGGGGGAGAGGCTCGGAGCAGTACTTC
CASSVGGRGSEQYF
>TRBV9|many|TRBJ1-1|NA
TGTGCCAGCACCAACGACCGAGCCCCCACTGAAGCTTTCTTT
CASTNDRAPTEAFF
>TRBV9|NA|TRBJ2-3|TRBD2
TGTGCCAGCAGCGTAGATCTAGCGGGGAGGCTAGATACGCAGTATTTT
CASSVDLAGRLDTQYF
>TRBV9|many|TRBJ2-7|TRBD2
TGTGCCAGCAGCCCTGGGGCTAGCGGGAGCTACGAGCAGTACTTC
CASSPGASGSYEQYF
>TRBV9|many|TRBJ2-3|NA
TGTGCCAGCAGGGCTAGAGGTCAGGGCACAGATACGCAGTATTTT
CASRARGQGTDTQYF
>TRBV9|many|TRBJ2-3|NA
TGTGCCAGCAGCGTAGGACCTGGCCTCACACATACGCAGTATTTT
CASSVGPGLTHTQYF
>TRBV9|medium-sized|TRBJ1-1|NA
TGTGCCAGCAGCGTAGAGGGAGGGTACACTGAAGCTTTCTTT
CASSVEGGYTEAFF
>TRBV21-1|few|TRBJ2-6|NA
TGTGCCAGCAGCTCGGCTTTAATAGGGCAGGGCTCTGGGGCCAACGTCCTGACTTTC
CASSSALIGQGSGANVLTF
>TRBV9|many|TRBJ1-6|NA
TGTGCCAGCGGGGGCCAGGGAGATTACACCCTCCACTTT
CASGGQGDYTLHF
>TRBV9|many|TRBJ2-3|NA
TGTGCCAGCAGCGTAGAAGGAAGAGGGGGGGCGAGCACAGATACGCAGTATTTT
CASSVEGRGGASTDTQYF
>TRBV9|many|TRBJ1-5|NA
TGTGCCAGCAGCCCCGATAGCAATCAGCCCCAGCATTTT
CASSPDSNQPQHF
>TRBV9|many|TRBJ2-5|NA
TGTGCCAGCAGCAACCGAGGAGACAACATATGGGAGACCCAGTACTTC
CASSNRGDNIWETQYF
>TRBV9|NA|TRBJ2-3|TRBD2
TGTGCCAGCAGCGTAGAACCTAGCGGGGGGAGAGGTACGCAGTATTTT
CASSVEPSGGRGTQYF
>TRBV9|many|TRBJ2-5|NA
TGTGCCAGCAGCGAGAGGGGGGACGGGATTCGAGAGACCCAGTACTTC
CASSERGDGIRETQYF
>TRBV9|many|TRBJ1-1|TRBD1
TGTGCCAGCAGCGTAGATGGGACAGTGAACACTGAAGCTTTCTTT
CASSVDGTVNTEAFF
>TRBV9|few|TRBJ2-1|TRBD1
TGTGCCAGCAGCGTTATGGGACAGGCCTACAATGAGCAGTTCTTC
CASSVMGQAYNEQFF
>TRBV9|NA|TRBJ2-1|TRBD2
TGTGCCAGCAGCGGCTGGCCTAGCGGGGGGCGTGGGGAGCAGTTCTTC
CASSGWPSGGRGEQFF
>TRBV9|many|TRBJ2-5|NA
TGTGCCAGCAGCGCGGACAGACACAACCAAGAGACCCAGTACTTC
CASSADRHNQETQYF
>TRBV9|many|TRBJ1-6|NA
TGTGCCAGCAGCGTAGGTGGAGGGGACTATAATTCACCCCTCCACTTT
CASSVGGGDYNSPLHF
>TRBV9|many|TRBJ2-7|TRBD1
TGTGCCAGCAGCGTAACAGGGGAATTAACCTACGAGCAGTACTTC
CASSVTGELTYEQYF
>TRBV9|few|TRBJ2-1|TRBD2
TGTGCCAGCAACACGGGAGGGCCCACCTACAATGAGCAGTTCTTC
CASNTGGPTYNEQFF
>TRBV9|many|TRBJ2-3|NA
TGTGCCAGCAGCGTAGAACACCCAGGGGATACGCAGTATTTT
CASSVEHPGDTQYF
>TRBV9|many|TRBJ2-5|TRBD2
TGTGCCAGCAGCCGGACTAGCGGCCAAGAGACCCAGTACTTC
CASSRTSGQETQYF
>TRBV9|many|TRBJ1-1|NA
TGTGCCAGCAGCGTAGCGGACAGACCTGAAGCTTTCTTT
CASSVADRPEAFF
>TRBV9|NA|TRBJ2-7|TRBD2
TGTGCCAGCAGCTCGGGGGGGGTTCGAGGTGAGCAGTACTTC
CASSSGGVRGEQYF
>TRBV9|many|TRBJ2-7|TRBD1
TGTGCCAGCAGCGTAGAAGACAGGGGGGGAGAGCAGTACTTC
CASSVEDRGGEQYF
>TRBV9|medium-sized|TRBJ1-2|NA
TGTGCCAGCAGCGTAAGACAGGAAGGGAATGGCTACACCTTC
CASSVRQEGNGYTF
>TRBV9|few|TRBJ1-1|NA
TGTGCCAGCAGCGTAGCGGCAGGGCTGAACACTGAAGCTTTCTTT
CASSVAAGLNTEAFF
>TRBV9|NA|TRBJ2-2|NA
TGTGCCAGCAGCTGGAGAGGGGAGACCGGGGAGCTGTTTTTT
CASSWRGETGELFF
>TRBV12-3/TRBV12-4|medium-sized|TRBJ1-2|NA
TGTGCCGTACCGACGACGGCGTATTCGGGCTACACCTTC
CAVPTTAYSGYTF
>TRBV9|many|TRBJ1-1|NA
TGTGCCAGCAGCGTAGCGACCCAGGGGACTGAAGCTTTCTTT
CASSVATQGTEAFF
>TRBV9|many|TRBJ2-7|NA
TGTGCCAGCAGCCCCACCGCGGGCTCCTACGAGCAGTACTTC
CASSPTAGSYEQYF
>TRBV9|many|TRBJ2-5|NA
TGTGCCAGCAGCCCAGCAGGCTACAGGTCAGGCGAGACCCAGTACTTC
CASSPAGYRSGETQYF
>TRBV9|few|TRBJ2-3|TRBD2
TGTGCCAGCAGCGTCGGACTAGCGGGGGGAGATACGCAGTATTTT
CASSVGLAGGDTQYF
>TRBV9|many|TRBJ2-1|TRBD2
TGTGCCAGCAGCGAGCGGGGGGGCTCCTACAATGAGCAGTTCTTC
CASSERGGSYNEQFF
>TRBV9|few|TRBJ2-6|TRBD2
TGTGCCAGCAGCGTAGCTGATAGCGGGGGGGCCCTGGGGGCCAACGTCCTGACTTTC
CASSVADSGGALGANVLTF